The rows below give T cell receptor beta chains drawn from one sample of a study of CD8 T cells in Susac syndrome. TCRdb recomputed calls from the immunoSEQ multiplex PCR reads with MiXCR, one row per CDR3 protein. The sample includes about 140,000 distinct CDR3 sequences, around 96% of them seen just once. Sequencing was carried out using CD4+ T cells from PBMCs. These receptors all come from a human donor with multiple sclerosis. Both conserved end residues are part of each CDR3. The D gene is left open where the match is weak. Clone size is shown for a subset of rows, as once, few, many or a class of expanded clone.

d_call | j_call | v_call | clone_size | cdr3_aa | cdr3_nt
TRBD2 | TRBJ2-7 | TRBV9 | . | CASSVEGGAYEQYF | TGTGCCAGCAGCGTAGAGGGAGGGGCTTACGAGCAGTACTTC
. | TRBJ2-5 | TRBV12-3/TRBV12-4 | . | CASSLGGGEETQYF | TGTGCCAGCAGTTTAGGGGGCGGCGAAGAGACCCAGTACTTC
TRBD1 | TRBJ2-1 | TRBV24-1 | . | CATSDFGTGSYNEQFF | TGTGCCACCAGTGATTTTGGGACAGGGTCCTACAATGAGCAGTTCTTC
. | TRBJ2-1 | TRBV6-2/TRBV6-3 | . | CASSLRVTGYNEQFF | TGTGCCAGCAGTCTCCGGGTAACAGGCTACAATGAGCAGTTCTTC
. | TRBJ2-5 | TRBV2 | . | CASSRDRRETQYF | TGTGCCAGCAGCCGTGATCGGAGGGAGACCCAGTACTTC
. | TRBJ2-1 | TRBV28 | . | CASSLGLTNEQFF | TGTGCCAGCAGTTTAGGGTTGACGAATGAGCAGTTCTTC
TRBD2 | TRBJ2-5 | TRBV20-1 | . | CSAPGGGSIRETQYF | TGCAGTGCCCCTGGGGGGGGGAGTATCAGGGAGACCCAGTACTTC
. | TRBJ2-4 | TRBV27 | . | CASSLSQGTVKNIQYF | TGTGCCAGCAGTTTATCCCAGGGAACCGTTAAAAACATTCAGTACTTC
. | TRBJ2-3 | TRBV6-6 | once | CASRGGPYTDTQYF | TGTGCCAGCAGAGGAGGGCCCTACACAGATACGCAGTATTTT
. | TRBJ1-5 | TRBV5-6 | . | CASSARGNQPQHF | TGTGCCAGCAGCGCGAGGGGAAATCAGCCCCAGCATTTT
. | TRBJ1-1 | TRBV29-1 | . | CSASTPPMGRTEAFF | TGCAGCGCTTCAACCCCTCCGATGGGGAGAACTGAAGCTTTCTTT
TRBD2 | TRBJ2-5 | TRBV9 | . | CASSASTSGRAQYF | TGTGCCAGCAGCGCCTCGACTAGCGGGAGGGCCCAGTACTTC
. | TRBJ1-1 | TRBV12-3/TRBV12-4 | few | CASSFGRNTEAFF | TGTGCCAGCAGTTTTGGCAGGAACACTGAAGCTTTCTTT
. | TRBJ2-2 | TRBV7-2 | . | CASTSPGGLFNTGELFF | TGTGCCAGCACCTCCCCCGGGGGCCTCTTTAACACCGGGGAGCTGTTTTTT
TRBD1 | TRBJ2-7 | TRBV29-1 | once | CSVAQGVDEQYF | TGCAGCGTTGCTCAGGGGGTGGACGAGCAGTACTTC
. | TRBJ2-7 | TRBV20-1 | . | CSARDPSRRLGYEQYF | TGCAGTGCTAGAGATCCCTCCCGGCGACTCGGCTACGAGCAGTACTTC
. | TRBJ2-1 | TRBV20-1 | . | CSARDPTGAYNEQFF | TGCAGTGCTAGAGATCCGACAGGAGCCTACAATGAGCAGTTCTTC
. | TRBJ2-3 | TRBV28 | . | CASSWAPDTQYF | TGTGCCAGCAGCTGGGCCCCAGATACGCAGTATTTT
. | TRBJ1-2 | TRBV29-1 | . | CSVNGNTF | TGCAGCGTTAACGGGAACACCTTC
. | TRBJ2-7 | TRBV28 | . | CASSYKLAAQYF | TGTGCCAGCAGTTACAAGTTGGCAGCGCAGTACTTC
. | TRBJ2-1 | TRBV5-1 | . | CASSLGARYNEQFF | TGCGCCAGCAGCTTGGGGGCCCGCTACAATGAGCAGTTCTTC
. | TRBJ2-7 | TRBV9 | . | CATPGESHHSYEQYF | TGTGCCACCCCAGGGGAGTCTCACCACTCCTACGAGCAGTACTTC
TRBD1 | TRBJ2-1 | TRBV4-1 | . | CASNRLPSGTGPSDEQFF | TGCGCCAGCAACCGACTCCCATCAGGGACAGGGCCATCCGATGAGCAGTTCTTC
. | TRBJ1-2 | TRBV29-1 | . | CSVEEPGAYGYTF | TGCAGCGTTGAAGAGCCAGGGGCCTATGGCTACACCTTC
TRBD1 | TRBJ1-2 | TRBV7-2 | . | CASSLGDRGNYGYTF | TGTGCCAGCAGCTTAGGGGACAGGGGTAACTATGGCTACACCTTC
. | TRBJ2-2 | TRBV9 | . | CASSATLPNTGELFF | TGTGCCAGCAGTGCGACACTACCGAACACCGGGGAGCTGTTTTTT
TRBD1 | TRBJ1-6 | TRBV20-1 | . | CSAGLMGQGDSPLHF | TGCAGTGCCGGCCTAATGGGACAGGGGGATTCACCCCTCCACTTT
. | TRBJ1-5 | TRBV6-2/TRBV6-3 | . | CASSSTSSTRPQHF | TGTGCCAGCAGTTCAACCTCGTCTACCCGGCCCCAGCATTTT
TRBD2 | TRBJ2-1 | TRBV15 | . | CATSREVGGSSEQFF | TGTGCCACCAGCAGAGAGGTGGGAGGGTCTAGTGAGCAGTTCTTC
. | TRBJ2-7 | TRBV20-1 | . | CSAPTSGQGRNEQYF | TGCAGTGCTCCGACTTCGGGTCAGGGGCGAAACGAGCAGTACTTC
. | TRBJ2-1 | TRBV7-9 | . | CASSSLLWGQFF | TGTGCCAGCAGCTCACTGCTCTGGGGGCAGTTCTTC
TRBD2 | TRBJ2-7 | TRBV3-1 | . | CASSPTSGRDVQYF | TGTGCCAGCAGCCCGACTAGCGGCCGGGATGTGCAGTACTTC
. | TRBJ1-6 | TRBV30 | . | CAWSVRTSGNLNSPLHF | TGTGCCTGGAGTGTAAGAACTTCTGGCAACCTTAATTCACCCCTCCACTTT
TRBD2 | TRBJ2-7 | TRBV7-9 | . | CASSRTSGNYEQYF | TGTGCCAGCAGCCGGACTAGCGGAAACTACGAGCAGTACTTC
TRBD1 | TRBJ2-1 | TRBV28 | . | CASRPGQGPNEQFF | TGTGCCAGCAGACCGGGACAGGGCCCTAATGAGCAGTTCTTC
TRBD1 | TRBJ1-2 | TRBV9 | . | CASSVKDRIRLEAGYTF | TGTGCCAGCAGCGTTAAGGACAGGATCCGCCTGGAGGCTGGCTACACCTTC
. | TRBJ2-2 | TRBV27 | . | CASSPNSGVSGELFF | TGTGCCAGCAGTCCTAACTCAGGGGTCTCCGGGGAGCTGTTTTTT
TRBD1 | TRBJ2-5 | TRBV28 | . | CASSSPGTGRQTQYF | TGTGCCAGCAGTTCGCCCGGGACAGGGAGACAGACCCAGTACTTC
. | TRBJ2-1 | TRBV9 | . | CASSGTGTSNNEQFF | TGTGCCAGCAGCGGCACCGGGACTTCCAACAATGAGCAGTTCTTC
TRBD2 | TRBJ2-1 | TRBV19 | . | CASSMREGGYNEQFF | TGTGCCAGTAGTATGCGGGAGGGGGGGTACAATGAGCAGTTCTTC
. | TRBJ2-2 | TRBV28 | . | CASSRGDSNTGELFF | TGTGCCAGCAGTCGTGGGGACTCCAACACCGGGGAGCTGTTTTTT
TRBD1 | TRBJ2-5 | TRBV29-1 | . | CSVNTGGKTQYF | TGCAGCGTCAACACAGGGGGGAAGACCCAGTACTTC
. | TRBJ2-3 | TRBV19 | . | CASSEGIAGTDTQYF | TGTGCCAGTAGTGAGGGGATAGCGGGCACAGATACGCAGTATTTT
. | TRBJ2-5 | TRBV20-1 | . | CSAGSHGAETQYF | TGCAGTGCTGGAAGCCACGGGGCAGAGACCCAGTACTTC
. | TRBJ1-1 | TRBV6-2/TRBV6-3 | . | CASSRPTNTEAFF | TGTGCCAGCAGTAGACCTACGAACACTGAAGCTTTCTTT
. | TRBJ1-1 | TRBV29-1 | . | CSVVPGNTEAFF | TGCAGCGTTGTTCCAGGGAACACTGAAGCTTTCTTT
. | TRBJ2-1 | TRBV3-1 | . | CASSHAGDSEQFF | TGTGCCAGCAGCCACGCAGGGGATAGTGAGCAGTTCTTC
TRBD2 | TRBJ2-7 | TRBV18 | . | CASSTLAGEQYF | TGTGCCAGCTCAACCCTAGCGGGCGAGCAGTACTTC
. | TRBJ2-1 | TRBV3-1 | . | CASSPRSGVSYNEQFF | TGTGCCAGCAGTCCCCGGTCCGGGGTTTCCTACAATGAGCAGTTCTTC
. | TRBJ1-5 | TRBV15 | . | CATSREGMDQPQHF | TGTGCCACCAGCAGAGAGGGGATGGATCAGCCCCAGCATTTT
TRBD1 | TRBJ1-2 | TRBV27 | . | CASSPDRIYNYGYTF | TGTGCCAGCAGTCCGGACAGGATCTATAACTATGGCTACACCTTC
. | TRBJ1-1 | TRBV23-1 | . | CASSHRGSTANTEAFF | TGCGCCAGCAGTCATCGTGGGTCGACGGCGAACACTGAAGCTTTCTTT
. | TRBJ2-7 | TRBV20-1 | . | CSAREDGAGGSYEQYF | TGCAGTGCTAGAGAGGACGGGGCAGGTGGGTCCTACGAGCAGTACTTC